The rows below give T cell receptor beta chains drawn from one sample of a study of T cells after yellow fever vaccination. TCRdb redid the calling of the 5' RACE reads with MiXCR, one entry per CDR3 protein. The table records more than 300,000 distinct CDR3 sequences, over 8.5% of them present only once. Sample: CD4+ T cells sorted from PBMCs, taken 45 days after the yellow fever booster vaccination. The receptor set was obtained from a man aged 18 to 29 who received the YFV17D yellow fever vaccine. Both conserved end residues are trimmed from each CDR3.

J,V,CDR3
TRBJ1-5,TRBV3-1,ASSQGNYIYSHQPQH
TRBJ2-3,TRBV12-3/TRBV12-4,ASRTSSGSFTDTQY
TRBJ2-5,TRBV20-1,SAPPATSGGTTQETQY
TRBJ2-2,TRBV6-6,ASSYMGQGYTGELF
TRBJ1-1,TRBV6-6,ASSYSRTVRTEAF
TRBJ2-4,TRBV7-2,ASREAPSRNIQY
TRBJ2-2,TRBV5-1,ASSFNGVVGELF
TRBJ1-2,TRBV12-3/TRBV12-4,ASSFTGTGVYGYT
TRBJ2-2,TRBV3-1,ASSQTSGGGFAGELF
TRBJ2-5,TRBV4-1,ASSLPQSGETQY
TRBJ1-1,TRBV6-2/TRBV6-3,ASSYYREAF
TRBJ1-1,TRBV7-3,ASSVDREAEAF
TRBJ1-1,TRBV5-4,ASSLVSRRTEAF
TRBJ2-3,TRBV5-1,ASTPGVHSSTDTQY
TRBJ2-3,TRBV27,ASRTSGYTQY
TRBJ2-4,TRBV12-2,ASRLAMVDGRD
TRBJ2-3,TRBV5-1,ASTQLAGAAFRTDTQY
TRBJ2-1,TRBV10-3,AISGRGDSYNEQF
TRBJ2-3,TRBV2,ASGQDSRGTQY
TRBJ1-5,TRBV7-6,ASSLAGAGQPQH
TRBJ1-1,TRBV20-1,SAPGRGNTEAF
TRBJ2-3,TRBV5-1,ASSDGPTDTQY
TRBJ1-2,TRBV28,ASSFQSGNYGYT
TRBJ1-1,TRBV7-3,ASSASTGASEAF
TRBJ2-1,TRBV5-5,ASSLTVPGYEQF
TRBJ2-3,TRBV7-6,ASSPSRSTDTQY
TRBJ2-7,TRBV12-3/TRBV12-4,ASTKRASGEYEQY
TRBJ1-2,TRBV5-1,ASGPSPPTGGHGYT
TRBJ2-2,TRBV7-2,ASNQVTGELF
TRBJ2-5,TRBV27,ASSAYRGREETQY
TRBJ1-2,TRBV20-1,SAVRISHGYGYT
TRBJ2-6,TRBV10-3,AISPVGSSGANVLT
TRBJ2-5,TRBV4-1,ASSPPTATQETQY
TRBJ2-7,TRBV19,ASQQPGTGSSSEQY
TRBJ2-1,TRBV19,ASSITSGTEQF
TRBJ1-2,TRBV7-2,ASSLGQGPSGYT
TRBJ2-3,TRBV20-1,SARDRDSWWDTDTQY
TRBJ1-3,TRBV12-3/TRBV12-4,ASQGTGITIY
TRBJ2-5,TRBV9,ASSVGRGAQETQY
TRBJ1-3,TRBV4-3,ASSPRTSGNTIY
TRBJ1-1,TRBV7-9,ASSLSSLILTEAF
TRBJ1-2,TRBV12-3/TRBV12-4,ASRATGADYGYT
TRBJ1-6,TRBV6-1,ASSESGSPLH
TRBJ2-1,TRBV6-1,ASISGGAQNSYNEQF
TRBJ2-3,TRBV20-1,SARDVASTDTQY
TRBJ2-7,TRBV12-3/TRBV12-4,ASSFGATVSYEQY
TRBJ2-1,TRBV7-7,ASSSGLAAMGEQF
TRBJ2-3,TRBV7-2,ASSLFAREGTQY
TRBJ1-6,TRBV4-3,ASSQESDNSPLH
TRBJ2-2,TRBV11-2,ASRPVARGSSNTGELF
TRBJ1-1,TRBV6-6,ASSYRATEAF
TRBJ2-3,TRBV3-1,ASSQATRGGTQY
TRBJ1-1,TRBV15,ATSRGRQGVNTEAF
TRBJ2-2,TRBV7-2,ASSLAARGTGELF